What follows is one T cell receptor beta chain and its context. Its specificity is not known. This record comes from a study of T cells expressing NK-cell markers. For the study at large: Researchers got TCR beta repertoires out of sorted CD3+CD56+NKG2C+, CD3+CD56+NKG2C- and CD3+CD56-NKG2C+ T cells. Most of the eight sequenced donors tested HCMV-seropositive; one tested seronegative.

From its re-call of the 5' RACE reads, TCRdb lists each CDR3 protein once, without DNA. Reported are about half a million distinct CDR3 sequences; the ten largest clones contain around 1.4%. Germline V gene lookup returns CDR1 DFQATT and CDR2 SNEGSKA (reference sequence). This CDR3 is built from 11 residues. Study-wide findings and caveats: Whether expanded NKG2C+ T cell clones were HCMV-specific remained unclear. Dominance of the CD3+CD56-NKG2C+ fraction by these clonotypes also held in several donors.

J is TRBJ1-4 and V is TRBV20-1. The sequence derives from a woman aged 50 to 65 in good health. The specimen sequenced was blood T cells: a sorted CD56 or NKG2C T cell subset, CD4+ or CD8+ T cells, or bulk PBMC T cells (not recorded which). CDR3 loop: CSARINEKLFF.